This T cell receptor (beta chain) emerged from a study of lymphopenia after photon versus proton radiotherapy. Regarding this clone: Its antigen is undetermined.

The study, taken as a whole, reports: A bigger post-nadir fall in TCR diversity correlated inversely with survival time in deceased patients. Oligoclonal CD8+ Temra expansion after nadir drove photon patients' diversity drop. Photon-treated patients lost naive T cells and TCR diversity; proton-treated stayed stable.

Germline V gene data show CDR1 as SGHVS and CDR2 as FNYEAQ. The CDR3 sequence is 12 residues long. Trimming stripped 5 bases from V and 7 bases from J, with 12 bases between. Produced via immunoSEQ multiplex PCR; TCRdb's table is partial and in-frame only. The table has about 83,000 clones, about four fifths seen once; the top ten hold around 1.4%. This specimen was peripheral blood, taken from a patient treated with proton-based radiotherapy. The TCR originated in a man aged 60 to 69 with pancreatic cancer. V is TRBV7-6 and J is TRBJ2-7; D may be TRBD1 (6 bases). The CDR3 here is CASSPRQAEQYF. In nucleotides, the CDR3 is TGTGCCAGCAGCCCAAGACAGGCTGAGCAGTACTTC.